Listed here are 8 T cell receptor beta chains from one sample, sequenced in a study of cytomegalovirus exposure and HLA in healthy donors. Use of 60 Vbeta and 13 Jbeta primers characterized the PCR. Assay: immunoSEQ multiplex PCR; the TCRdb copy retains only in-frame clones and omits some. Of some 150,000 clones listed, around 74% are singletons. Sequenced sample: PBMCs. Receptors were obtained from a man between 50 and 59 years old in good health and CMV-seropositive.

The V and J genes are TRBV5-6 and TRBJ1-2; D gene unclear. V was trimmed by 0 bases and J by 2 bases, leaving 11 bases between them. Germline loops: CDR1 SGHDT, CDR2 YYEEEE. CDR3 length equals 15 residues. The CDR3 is CASSLGGSLNYGYTF. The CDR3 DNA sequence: TGTGCCAGCAGCTTGGGAGGCAGCCTGAACTATGGCTACACCTTC. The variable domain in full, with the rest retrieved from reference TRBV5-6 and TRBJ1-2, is DAGVTQSPTHLIKTRGQQVTLRCSPKSGHDTVSWYQQALGQGPQFIFQYYEEEERQRGNFPDRFSGHQFPNYSSELNVNALLLGDSALYLCASSLGGSLNYGYTFGSGTRLTVV.

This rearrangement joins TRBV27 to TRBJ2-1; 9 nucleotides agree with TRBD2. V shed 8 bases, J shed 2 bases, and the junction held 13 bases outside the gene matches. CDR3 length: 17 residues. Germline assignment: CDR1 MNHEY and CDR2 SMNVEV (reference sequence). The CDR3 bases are TGTGCCAGCCACCCCTCTAGGGCGGGAGGGCCCTACAATGAGCAGTTCTTC. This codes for CASHPSRAGGPYNEQFF.

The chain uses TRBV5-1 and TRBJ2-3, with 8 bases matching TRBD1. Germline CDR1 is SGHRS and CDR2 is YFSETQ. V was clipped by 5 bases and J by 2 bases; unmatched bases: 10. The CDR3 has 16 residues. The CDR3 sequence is CASSDLPDRDTDTQYF. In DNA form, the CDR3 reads TGCGCCAGCAGTGACCTCCCGGACAGGGACACAGATACGCAGTATTTT. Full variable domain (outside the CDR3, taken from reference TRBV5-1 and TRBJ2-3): KAGVTQTPRYLIKTRGQQVTLSCSPISGHRSVSWYQQTPGQGLQFLFEYFSETQRNKGNFPGRFSGRQFSNSRSEMNVSTLELGDSALYLCASSDLPDRDTDTQYFGPGTRLTVL.

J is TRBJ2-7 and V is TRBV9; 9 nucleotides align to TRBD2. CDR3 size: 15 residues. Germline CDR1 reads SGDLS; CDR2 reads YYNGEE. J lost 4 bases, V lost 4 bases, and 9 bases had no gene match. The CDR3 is CASSPQASGKYEQYF. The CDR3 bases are TGTGCCAGCAGCCCCCAGGCTAGCGGGAAATACGAGCAGTACTTC.

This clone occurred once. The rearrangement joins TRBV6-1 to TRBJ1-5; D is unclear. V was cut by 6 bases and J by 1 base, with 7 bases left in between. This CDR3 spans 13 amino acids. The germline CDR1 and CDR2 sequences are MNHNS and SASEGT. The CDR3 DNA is TGTGCCAGCAGAATTATAAGCAATCAGCCCCAGCATTTT. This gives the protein CASRIISNQPQHF.

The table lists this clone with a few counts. The CDR3 sequence is CASSLPIRQGTYEQYF. The CDR3 coding sequence is TGTGCCAGCAGTTTGCCCATACGACAGGGGACCTACGAGCAGTACTTC. The chain is built from TRBV28 and TRBJ2-7, with 8 bases lining up with TRBD1. V was pared by 3 bases and J by 2 bases, with 9 bases of the junction left unmatched. Germline V CDR1 and CDR2: MDHEN, SYDVKM. There are 16 residues in the CDR3.

CDR3 residues: CASSHGTSGSTDTQYF. For the CDR3, the DNA is TGCGCCAGCAGCCATGGGACTAGCGGGAGCACAGATACGCAGTATTTT. The chain recombines TRBV4-1 with TRBJ2-3; 12 nucleotides line up with TRBD2. The CDR3 is made up of 16 amino acids. Germline CDR1 is MGHRA and CDR2 is YSYEKL. V shed 3 bases, J shed 0 bases, and the junction held 1 base outside the gene matches.

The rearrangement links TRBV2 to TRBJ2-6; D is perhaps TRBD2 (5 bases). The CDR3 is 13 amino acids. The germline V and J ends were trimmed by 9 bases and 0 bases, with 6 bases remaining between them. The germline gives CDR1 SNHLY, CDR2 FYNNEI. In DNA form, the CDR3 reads TGTGCCAGAGGAGGCTCTGGGGCCAACGTCCTGACTTTC. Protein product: CARGGSGANVLTF.